A single sample gave rise to the 11 T cell receptor beta chains below, sequenced in a study of T cell repertoires in cytomegalovirus infection. For these receptors, no antigen is known. Each CDR3 protein is one row after TCRdb ran MiXCR on the reads. The table shows roughly 90,000 distinct CDR3 sequences, with 25% to 30% occurring only once. Sequencing used CD8+ T cells from cultured PBMCs, obtained from culture after CMV antigen stimulation. These receptors all stem from a human donor in good health (CMV status not recorded). Some clones in this sample may be carry-over from other donors' samples.

Worth noting for this clonotype: The conserved closing phenylalanine or tryptophan is absent in this CDR3, likely reflecting a read error. This rearrangement joins TRBV12-3 or TRBV12-4 to TRBJ1-1, with D perhaps TRBD1 (5 bases). V was trimmed by 4 bases and J by 1 base, leaving 13 bases between them. The CDR3 runs to 15 residues. This CDR3 is CASSSPDQGNTEAFC. For the CDR3, the DNA is TGTGCCAGCAGTTCCCCGGATCAGGGGAACACTGAAGCTTTCTGT.

The chain employs TRBV18 and TRBJ1-1, with D uncertain. CDR1 and CDR2 (germline): KGHSH, LQKENI. This CDR3 spans 13 amino acids. The V end lost 4 bases, the J end lost 3 bases, and 9 bases lay between the germline ends. Here the CDR3 DNA reads TGTGCCAGCTCACGATGGTCGGACACTGAAGCTTTCTTT. Translated, it gives CASSRWSDTEAFF.

This clonotype was observed many times. This chain joins TRBV5-6 and TRBJ1-1, with a tentative D call TRBD1 (5 bases). The germline V gene has CDR1 SGHDT and CDR2 YYEEEE. V lost 1 base and J lost 1, with 8 bases in between. The CDR3 runs to 14 residues. The CDR3 coding sequence is TGTGCCAGCAGCTTGACGGGACCGAACACTGAAGCTTTCTTT. Encoded protein: CASSLTGPNTEAFF.

This clonotype was detected only a few times. The J gene is TRBJ1-3, the V gene TRBV6-6; weak D call: TRBD1 (6 bases). V was trimmed by 4 bases and J by 0 bases, leaving 7 bases between them. The CDR3 totals 14 residues. The V gene's germline CDR1 is MNHNY and CDR2 SVGAGI (reference sequence). The CDR3 reads CASSSGHSGNTIYF. In DNA form, the CDR3 reads TGTGCCAGCAGTTCGGGACACTCTGGAAACACCATATATTTT.

This clonotype was counted a single time. The chain links TRBV12-3 or TRBV12-4 to TRBJ2-1; 10 nucleotides agree with TRBD2. The trim removed 5 bases at V and 7 bases at J, leaving 8 bases unmatched. The length of the CDR3 is 15 residues. This CDR3 is CASSPAGGLWNEQFF. The CDR3 DNA is TGTGCCAGCAGTCCAGCGGGGGGGCTTTGGAATGAGCAGTTCTTC.

This clonotype was recorded at least ten times. The chain is built from TRBV2 and TRBJ1-4, with 9 positions matching TRBD1. Germline assignment: CDR1 SNHLY and CDR2 FYNNEI. V was clipped by 5 bases and J by 4 bases; unmatched bases: 5. This CDR3 spans 15 amino acids. The CDR3 loop reads CASSRDRASNEKLFF. In DNA form, the CDR3 reads TGTGCCAGCAGTCGGGACAGGGCGAGTAATGAAAAACTGTTTTTT.

This rearrangement joins TRBV7-9 to TRBJ2-5; D could derive from TRBD1 or TRBD2 (6 bases each). The CDR3 contains 14 residues. Germline assignment: CDR1 SEHNR and CDR2 FQNEAQ (reference sequence). V lost 5 bases, J lost 4 bases, and 14 bases lay in between. CDR3 amino acids: CASSQSGGRETQYF. DNA for the CDR3: TGTGCCAGCAGCCAGAGTGGGGGGCGAGAGACCCAGTACTTC.

This clonotype was picked up many times. This rearrangement joins TRBV2 to TRBJ2-5, with a weak D call TRBD2 (6 bases). Between the trimmed V and J ends, which lost 3 bases and 5 bases, there was a span of 19 bases. Germline loops: CDR1 SNHLY, CDR2 FYNNEI. The CDR3 sequence is 16 residues long. The CDR3 reads CASSDTSFLWEETQYF. The CDR3 DNA follows: TGTGCCAGCAGTGATACTAGCTTTTTATGGGAGGAGACCCAGTACTTC.

This clonotype was counted a single time. A single base separates this from a much larger clone, so it may be a read error. Likely a read error: the CDR3 ends without its conserved phenylalanine or tryptophan. The rearrangement uses TRBV6-5 and TRBJ2-7, with a tentative D call TRBD1 (5 bases). Germline CDR1 is MNHEY and CDR2 is SVGAGI. V shed 2 bases and J shed 5 bases, with 7 bases lying between them. This CDR3 region has 12 residues. This CDR3 is CASSYDSHEQYL. The CDR3 region has the DNA TGTGCCAGCAGTTACGACAGTCACGAGCAGTACTTG.

This clonotype is deemed medium-sized. In nucleotides, the CDR3 is TGTGCCAGCAGCATCGAGGGGGCCGACTACAATGAGCAGTTCTTC. This gives the protein CASSIEGADYNEQFF. V gene TRBV6-1 combines with J gene TRBJ2-1; 7 positions agree with TRBD1. V dropped 6 bases and J dropped 3; count of bases not matched to a gene: 8. The CDR3 is 15 amino acids. Germline V gene sequence: CDR1 MNHNS, CDR2 SASEGT.

This clonotype was recorded once. CDR3 in DNA: TGCAGCGTTCTCCCCGGGACAGGGGGCCTGGGGACCCAGTACTTC. This gives the protein CSVLPGTGGLGTQYF. This chain joins TRBV29-1 and TRBJ2-5; TRBD1 agrees at 12 bases. Germline loops: CDR1 SQVTM, CDR2 ANQGSEA. The V and J ends lost 5 bases and 7 bases, in that order; junction bases with no gene match: 11. This CDR3 comprises 15 residues.